Presented here are 8 T cell receptor beta chains from one specimen sequenced in a study of T cells in Graves' hyperthyroidism and ophthalmopathy. Using RNA transcripts as the source, TCR beta CDR3 regions were amplified. The TCR CDR3 first-round RT-PCR relied on the HTBI primer set. TCRdb fed the multiplex PCR reads into MiXCR, producing one record per CDR3 protein. The sample has some 510,000 distinct CDR3 sequences; less than 25% are singletons. Sequencing used blood. These receptors originate from a man younger than 30 with Graves' hyperthyroidism.

The sample holds many counts of this clonotype. The chain combines TRBV20-1 with TRBJ1-1; D might be TRBD1 (5 bases). The CDR3 runs 12 residues. Germline lookup yields CDR1 DFQATT and CDR2 SNEGSKA (reference sequence). The CDR3 here is CSARRGNTEAFF. CDR3 nucleotide sequence: TGCAGCGCAAGAAGGGGGAACACTGAAGCTTTCTTT.

This clonotype has a count of ten or more. The V gene is TRBV12-3 or TRBV12-4, the J gene TRBJ2-2; 7 nucleotides agree with TRBD1. After removal of 3 bases from V and 6 bases from J, the junction contained 4 bases not matched to a gene. This CDR3 has 14 residues. CDR3 nucleotide sequence: TGTGCCAGCAGTTTGAGACAGGGTTCCGGGGAGCTGTTTTTT. Translating gives CASSLRQGSGELFF.

In this sample, this clonotype turned up many times. The chain has TRBV28 and TRBJ1-1; no firm D call. This CDR3 is built from 12 residues. CDR1 and CDR2 (germline): MDHEN, SYDVKM. The V and J ends lost 6 bases and 4 bases respectively, with 9 bases between them. The CDR3: CASRDSGTEAFF. In DNA form, the CDR3 reads TGTGCCAGCAGGGATTCGGGCACTGAAGCTTTCTTT.

This clonotype was detected a few times. The chain carries TRBV19 and TRBJ1-1, with D maybe TRBD1 (5 bases). CDR1 and CDR2 from the germline V gene are LNHDA and SQIVND (reference sequence). CDR3 size: 14 residues. V lost 6 bases, J lost 3 bases, and 14 bases lay in between. In nucleotides, the CDR3 is TGTGCCAGTAGGAAAGGAGGGGAGTACACTGAAGCTTTCTTT. This encodes CASRKGGEYTEAFF. Drawing the rest from reference TRBV19 and TRBJ1-1, the complete variable domain is DGGITQSPKYLFRKEGQNVTLSCEQNLNHDAMYWYRQDPGQGLRLIYYSQIVNDFQKGDIAEGYSVSREKKESFPLTVTSAQKNPTAFYLCASRKGGEYTEAFFGQGTRLTVV.

This clonotype was observed a few times. This chain joins TRBV20-1 and TRBJ2-7; 9 positions agree with TRBD2. V dropped 4 bases and J dropped 4; count of bases not matched to a gene: 14. There are 16 residues in the CDR3. Germline V gene lookup returns CDR1 DFQATT and CDR2 SNEGSKA (reference sequence). The DNA of the CDR3 is TGCAGTGCTACCAGACCGCAGGGACTAGCAGCTTACGAGCAGTACTTC. It is translated as CSATRPQGLAAYEQYF.

This clonotype was seen repeatedly, ten times or more. CDR3 in amino acids: CASSPPPAGNTIYF. The CDR3 nucleotides read TGTGCCAGCAGCCCTCCCCCAGCTGGAAACACCATATATTTT. V and J are TRBV12-3 or TRBV12-4 and TRBJ1-3, with unresolved D. The V gene lost 6 bases and the J gene lost 2 bases, with 11 bases spanning the gap. The CDR3 totals 14 residues.

The chain couples TRBV6-1 to TRBJ1-5, with D tentatively TRBD1 (6 bases). Germline values: CDR1 MNHNS, CDR2 SASEGT. This CDR3 spans 14 amino acids. Trimming cost V 6 bases and J 2 bases, with 11 bases left between them. The CDR3 loop reads CASRGWTGNQPQHF. In DNA form, the CDR3 reads TGTGCCAGCAGGGGCTGGACAGGCAATCAGCCCCAGCATTTT.

Concerning this clonotype itself: This may stem from a read error, because a much larger clone lies one nucleotide away. The rearrangement uses TRBV12-3 or TRBV12-4 and TRBJ2-2, with 13 bases lining up with TRBD2. The CDR3 runs to 15 residues. V was pared by 5 bases and J by 6 bases, with 3 bases of the junction left unmatched. The CDR3 DNA reads TGTGCCAGCAGTCCGGGACTAGCGGGGTCCGGGGAGCTGTTTTTT. It yields the protein CASSPGLAGSGELFF.